The T cell receptor (beta chain) under discussion was sequenced for a study of T cells in Graves' hyperthyroidism and ophthalmopathy. Details on this clonotype: The antigen is undetermined. Just one base apart from a much larger clone, this may be a read error.

Source material for PBMCs was around 10 ml fresh peripheral blood. Overall study findings and caveats: Peripheral blood also featured most of the thyroid clonotypes expanded above 0.001. Ophthalmopathy prediction by the model preceded onset by a median approximately 6.1 months.

The CDR3 length is 14 residues. Germline V gives CDR1 SNHLY, CDR2 FYNNEI. Amplification of TCR beta CDR3 regions used RNA as the template. The HTBI primer set was used in a first-round RT-PCR of the TCR CDR3. MiXCR, applied by TCRdb to the multiplex PCR reads, yields one record per CDR3 protein. The table has under 800,000 distinct CDR3 sequences, around 13% seen once. The source is a woman between 18 and 30 years old with Graves' hyperthyroidism. V gene TRBV2 combines with J gene TRBJ2-7; TRBD2 is a possible D gene (6 bases). The DNA end favors TRBJ2-1, so the J call may be wrong. The sequenced sample was blood. CDR3 region: CASSVPGTGYEQFF. DNA of the CDR3: TGTGCCAGCAGTGTACCCGGGACTGGCTACGAGCAGTTCTTC.